One sample yielded the 30 T cell receptor beta chains listed below, sequenced in a study of shared clonotypes between healthy human individuals. Data came from immunoSEQ multiplex PCR; TCRdb stores just in-frame clones and leaves some out. Of some 1 million clones listed, about 75% are singletons. The sequenced material came from memory CD4+ T cells sorted from blood. The subset here: CD45RA-negative fraction. These receptors were obtained from a man aged 18 to 29 in good health.

The chain uses TRBV4-1 and TRBJ2-6, with D tentatively TRBD2 (6 bases). This CDR3 spans 19 amino acids. Trimming took 4 bases from V and 2 from J, leaving 21 bases between them. The germline V gene encodes CDR1 MGHRA and CDR2 YSYEKL. For the CDR3, the DNA is TGCGCCAGCAGCCGAGACGGAGGGAATAAGGCGGCTGGGGCCAACGTCCTGACTTTC. As protein: CASSRDGGNKAAGANVLTF.

The chain combines TRBV7-9 with TRBJ2-7; D not resolved. V lost 6 bases and J 7 bases, leaving 13 bases between the germline ends. Looked up from germline, CDR1 is SEHNR and CDR2 is FQNEAQ (reference sequence). The CDR3 sequence is 12 residues long. CDR3 region: CASSIDIGEQYF. CDR3 sequence (DNA): TGTGCCAGCAGTATTGACATAGGGGAGCAGTACTTC.

This clone was seen a handful of times. Other DNA sequences within the sample encode an identical CDR3. The rearrangement joins TRBV19 to TRBJ1-5, with 7 nucleotides matching TRBD1. The CDR3 spans 14 residues. Germline lookup yields CDR1 LNHDA and CDR2 SQIVND (reference sequence). J lost 2 bases, V lost 4 bases, and 2 bases had no gene match. The CDR3: CASSNQGGNQPQHF. In DNA, the CDR3 is TGTGCCAGTAGTAACCAGGGGGGCAATCAGCCCCAGCATTTT.

V gene TRBV30 combines with J gene TRBJ2-6; D gene unclear. Deletions cut 3 bases from V and 2 bases from J, with 5 bases between. Looked up from germline, CDR1 is GTSNPN and CDR2 is SVGIG (reference sequence). The CDR3 consists of 13 residues. The CDR3, as DNA: TGTGCCTGGAGAGATGCTGGGGCCAACGTCCTGACTTTC. Its protein product is CAWRDAGANVLTF.

This sequence joins TRBV29-1 and TRBJ1-3; the D gene is possibly TRBD1 (6 bases). The CDR3 runs to 15 residues. CDR1 is SQVTM and CDR2 is ANQGSEA in the germline V gene. V was shortened by 7 bases and J by 0 bases, with 16 bases between the two germline ends. CDR3 protein: CSALWGDTSGNTIYF. The CDR3 coding sequence is TGCAGCGCCCTATGGGGGGACACCTCTGGAAACACCATATATTTT.

The table lists this clone with a count of one. CDR3 amino acids: CASSFRDSNYGYTF. The CDR3 coding sequence is TGTGCCAGCAGCTTCCGGGACAGTAACTATGGCTACACCTTC. This chain connects TRBV7-2 to TRBJ1-2, with 7 bases aligning to TRBD1. CDR3 size: 14 residues. CDR1 is SGHTA, CDR2 FQGNSA, per germline. V trimming: 3 bases; J trimming: 1 base; junction bases outside the gene matches: 2. The full variable domain, with the rest looked up from reference TRBV7-2 and TRBJ1-2, is GAGVSQSPSNKVTEKGKDVELRCDPISGHTALYWYRQSLGQGLEFLIYFQGNSAPDKSGLPSDRFSAERTGGSVSTLTIQRTQQEDSAVYLCASSFRDSNYGYTFGSGTRLTVV.

The chain joins TRBV6-1 to TRBJ2-5; D unclear. Germline lookup yields CDR1 MNHNS and CDR2 SASEGT. This CDR3 region has 14 residues. V lost 0 bases and J lost 5, with 10 bases in between. CDR3: CASSEATYRETQYF. In DNA form, the CDR3 reads TGTGCCAGCAGTGAAGCCACGTATAGGGAGACCCAGTACTTC.

This clone occurred a few times. The rearrangement uses TRBV5-6 and TRBJ1-5; weak D call: TRBD1 (6 bases). The CDR3 has 12 amino acids. Germline V gene data show CDR1 as SGHDT and CDR2 as YYEEEE. V lost 2 bases to trimming and J lost 7 bases, with 7 bases between them. CDR3 sequence: CASSLGQQPQHF. The CDR3 DNA reads TGTGCCAGCAGCTTAGGACAGCAGCCCCAGCATTTT. The complete variable domain, with remaining parts taken from reference TRBV5-6 and TRBJ1-5, reads DAGVTQSPTHLIKTRGQQVTLRCSPKSGHDTVSWYQQALGQGPQFIFQYYEEEERQRGNFPDRFSGHQFPNYSSELNVNALLLGDSALYLCASSLGQQPQHFGDGTRLSIL.

J is TRBJ2-7 and V is TRBV6-6; tentatively, D is TRBD1 (6 bases). Germline CDR1 and CDR2: MNHNY and SVGAGI (reference sequence). V lost 6 bases, J lost 2 bases, and 14 bases lay in between. CDR3 length: 14 amino acids. The CDR3 sequence is CASSTNWGPYEQYF. CDR3 DNA: TGTGCCAGCAGCACAAATTGGGGGCCCTACGAGCAGTACTTC.

The chain employs TRBV5-6 and TRBJ2-7; TRBD2 matches at 7 bases. J was trimmed by 0 bases and V by 4 bases; bases with no gene match: 7. This CDR3 contains 15 residues. CDR1 and CDR2 (germline): SGHDT, YYEEEE. CDR3 DNA sequence: TGTGCCAGCAGCATTCCGGGACTAAGCTCCTACGAGCAGTACTTC. Its translation is CASSIPGLSSYEQYF. Looking up the rest from reference TRBV5-6 and TRBJ2-7 gives the full variable domain: DAGVTQSPTHLIKTRGQQVTLRCSPKSGHDTVSWYQQALGQGPQFIFQYYEEEERQRGNFPDRFSGHQFPNYSSELNVNALLLGDSALYLCASSIPGLSSYEQYFGPGTRLTVT.

This clone has a handful of counts. In the same sample, other DNA sequences code for this CDR3. The V and J genes are TRBV5-1 and TRBJ1-4; maybe TRBD1 (5 bases). The CDR3 sequence is 14 residues long. The V gene lost 4 bases and the J gene lost 3 bases, with 10 bases spanning the gap. The germline V gene has CDR1 SGHRS and CDR2 YFSETQ. In DNA, the CDR3 is TGCGCCAGCAGCAGTGGGGGATCTAATGAAAAACTGTTTTTT. This gives the protein CASSSGGSNEKLFF. Drawing the rest from reference TRBV5-1 and TRBJ1-4, the complete variable domain is KAGVTQTPRYLIKTRGQQVTLSCSPISGHRSVSWYQQTPGQGLQFLFEYFSETQRNKGNFPGRFSGRQFSNSRSEMNVSTLELGDSALYLCASSSGGSNEKLFFGSGTQLSVL.

Points on this clone: A much larger clonotype is one base distant, so this may be a read error. Other DNA variants within this sample encode the same CDR3. J is TRBJ2-5 and V is TRBV5-4; unclear D gene. Per the germline V gene, CDR1 is SGHNT and CDR2 is YYREEE (reference sequence). V was trimmed by 0 bases and J by 2 bases, leaving 5 bases between them. The CDR3 has 13 residues. The CDR3 sequence is CASSLARQETQYF. CDR3 nucleotides: TGTGCCAGCAGCTTGGCCAGACAAGAGACCCAGTACTTC.

The chain recombines TRBV11-2 with TRBJ2-7; TRBD1 matches at 8 bases. This CDR3 region has 14 residues. V dropped 5 bases and J dropped 4; count of bases not matched to a gene: 7. CDR1 and CDR2 from the germline V gene are SGHAT and FQNNGV. The CDR3 region is CASSAGTGLYEQYF. CDR3 in DNA: TGTGCCAGCAGCGCCGGGACAGGTCTTTACGAGCAGTACTTC.

This chain links TRBV14 with TRBJ2-5, with D hard to call. Trimming cost V 1 base and J 5 bases, with 5 bases left between them. The CDR3 extends over 12 amino acids. Germline-derived CDR1 and CDR2 are SGHDN and FVKESK. Written as DNA, the CDR3 is TGTGCCAGCAGCCAAGGTTTGGAGACCCAGTACTTC. It translates to CASSQGLETQYF.

CDR3 in amino acids: CASQEAGSGNTIYF. The CDR3 DNA reads as TGTGCCAGCCAGGAAGCCGGCTCTGGAAACACCATATATTTT. The chain combines TRBV6-6 with TRBJ1-3, with D unresolved. Germline lookup yields CDR1 MNHNY and CDR2 SVGAGI (reference sequence). This CDR3 region has 14 residues. Between the trimmed V and J ends, which lost 8 bases and 0 bases, there was a span of 11 bases.

This clone was recorded a few times. Here the CDR3 reads CASSPGTGGAYEQYF. As DNA, the CDR3 is TGCGCCAGCAGCCCCGGGACAGGGGGTGCCTACGAGCAGTACTTC. The chain employs TRBV5-1 and TRBJ2-7, with TRBD1 identical over 11 bases. Losses at the gene ends were 4 bases for V and 2 bases for J; bases not matched to a gene: 5. The CDR3 is made up of 15 amino acids. Germline CDR1 is SGHRS and CDR2 is YFSETQ.

The genes are TRBV6-1 and TRBJ2-5; 14 bases match TRBD2. The CDR3 extends over 15 amino acids. CDR1 and CDR2 from the germline V gene are MNHNS and SASEGT. The ends lost 7 bases at V and 7 bases at J; junction bases unmatched: 8. The CDR3 region has the DNA TGTGCCAGCAAAATGGGACTAGCGGGAGAAGCGACCCAGTACTTC. It codes for CASKMGLAGEATQYF.

This chain uses TRBV5-4 with TRBJ2-7; the match to TRBD1 covers 10 bases. V lost 5 bases, J lost 6 bases, and 14 bases stayed unmatched. Per germline, CDR1 SGHNT and CDR2 YYREEE (reference sequence). The CDR3 runs to 16 residues. The DNA for the CDR3 is TGTGCCAGCAGTCACGGGGTCCGACAGGGGGCGGGCGAGCAGTACTTC. Translated, it gives CASSHGVRQGAGEQYF.

This rearrangement joins TRBV7-2 to TRBJ2-3, with 7 bases fitting TRBD2. Germline V gene data show CDR1 as SGHTA and CDR2 as FQGNSA. V shed 4 bases and J 2 bases; nucleotides not matched to a gene: 6. This CDR3 has 15 amino acids. The CDR3 spells CASSSQAGPTDTQYF. CDR3 bases: TGTGCCAGCAGCTCGCAAGCGGGACCCACAGATACGCAGTATTTT.

CDR3: CASSFGDREHTEAFF. The CDR3 nucleotides read TGCGCCAGCAGCTTCGGGGACAGGGAGCACACTGAAGCTTTCTTT. This chain links TRBV5-1 with TRBJ1-1; TRBD1 agrees at 9 bases. Germline V CDR1 and CDR2: SGHRS, YFSETQ. With V trimmed by 2 bases and J by 3 bases, 5 bases remained unmatched. The CDR3 is 15 amino acids.

This chain uses TRBV5-3 with TRBJ2-3; D not certain. TRBV5-3 counts as an open reading frame of uncertain function. The CDR3 consists of 16 residues. The V gene lost 2 bases and the J gene lost 0 bases, with 13 bases spanning the gap. CDR3 protein: CARSLRSRQSTDTQYF. DNA of the CDR3: TGTGCCAGAAGCTTAAGGTCCCGACAAAGCACAGATACGCAGTATTTT.

This chain joins TRBV5-1 and TRBJ2-2, with TRBD2 matching 9 bases. The CDR3 is made up of 15 amino acids. Losses at the gene ends were 8 bases for V and 4 bases for J; bases not matched to a gene: 9. The germline V gene encodes CDR1 SGHRS and CDR2 YFSETQ. CDR3 nucleotide sequence: TGCGCCAGTTCGGTGGCGGGGGGGCTCACCGGGGAGCTGTTTTTT. This gives the protein CASSVAGGLTGELFF.

The chain uses TRBV30 and TRBJ1-2; D not certain. Germline values: CDR1 GTSNPN, CDR2 SVGIG (reference sequence). This CDR3 is built from 11 residues. With 0 bases removed from V and 8 bases from J, the gap between germline ends came to 7 bases. CDR3 sequence reads: CAWSVPAGYTF. The DNA for the CDR3 is TGTGCCTGGAGTGTACCAGCGGGCTACACCTTC.

The V call is TRBV9, the J call TRBJ2-2, with D maybe TRBD1 (6 bases). The CDR3 contains 15 residues. The germline CDR1 and CDR2 sequences are SGDLS and YYNGEE. Trimming left V 4 bases short and J 6 bases short, with 16 bases between. CDR3 loop: CASSSQGTAAGELFF. The CDR3 nucleotides are TGTGCCAGCAGCTCTCAGGGGACGGCGGCCGGGGAGCTGTTTTTT.

The chain employs TRBV5-1 and TRBJ2-5, with D uncertain. The CDR3 consists of 12 residues. Germline-derived CDR1 and CDR2 are SGHRS and YFSETQ. Trimming took off 0 bases at V and 3 bases at J, with 3 bases between the two ends. The DNA of the CDR3 is TGCGCCAGCAGCTTGGACAAAGAGACCCAGTACTTC. As protein: CASSLDKETQYF.

This chain links TRBV5-6 with TRBJ2-1; TRBD1 might be the D (6 bases). The CDR3 totals 16 residues. V lost 4 bases to trimming and J lost 7 bases, with 21 bases between them. Germline V gene data show CDR1 as SGHDT and CDR2 as YYEEEE. CDR3 region: CASSPNPGQVINEQFF. In DNA form, the CDR3 reads TGTGCCAGCAGCCCAAACCCGGGACAAGTAATAAATGAGCAGTTCTTC.

This chain links TRBV7-6 with TRBJ2-3, with 8 bases that match TRBD2. This CDR3 spans 15 amino acids. Germline V CDR1 and CDR2: SGHVS, FNYEAQ. V was clipped by 5 bases and J by 2 bases; unmatched bases: 6. The CDR3: CASSPGGRNTDTQYF. The CDR3 DNA reads as TGTGCCAGCAGCCCGGGGGGGCGGAACACAGATACGCAGTATTTT.

A single count supports this clone. This chain uses TRBV5-1 with TRBJ1-3; TRBD1 might be the D (5 bases). V lost 0 bases to trimming and J lost 0 bases, with 7 bases between them. From germline, CDR1 is SGHRS and CDR2 YFSETQ. CDR3 length: 15 residues. CDR3 nucleotide sequence: TGCGCCAGCAGCTTGGTGGGGACCTCTGGAAACACCATATATTTT. Its translation: CASSLVGTSGNTIYF. The full variable domain, completed using reference TRBV5-1 and TRBJ1-3, is KAGVTQTPRYLIKTRGQQVTLSCSPISGHRSVSWYQQTPGQGLQFLFEYFSETQRNKGNFPGRFSGRQFSNSRSEMNVSTLELGDSALYLCASSLVGTSGNTIYFGEGSWLTVV.

In this sample, this clone turned up once. The chain is built from TRBV18 and TRBJ2-2, with D unresolved. The germline V gene has CDR1 KGHSH and CDR2 LQKENI. The CDR3 has 15 residues. The V and J ends lost 5 bases and 0 bases respectively, with 10 bases between them. For the CDR3, the DNA is TGTGCCAGCTCATCTAACTTGGCGAACACCGGGGAGCTGTTTTTT. Amino acids: CASSSNLANTGELFF.

The chain recombines TRBV11-2 with TRBJ2-1, with D possibly matching TRBD1 (6 bases). The CDR3 contains 16 residues. The V end was cut by 4 bases, the J end by 0 bases, with 13 bases between. The germline CDR1 and CDR2 sequences are SGHAT and FQNNGV. The CDR3 DNA reads as TGTGCCAGCAGCTACCGAGCGGACAGCTCCTACAATGAGCAGTTCTTC. Amino acids: CASSYRADSSYNEQFF. Full variable domain (outside the CDR3, taken from reference TRBV11-2 and TRBJ2-1): EAGVAQSPRYKIIEKRQSVAFWCNPISGHATLYWYQQILGQGPKLLIQFQNNGVVDDSQLPKDRFSAERLKGVDSTLKIQPAKLEDSAVYLCASSYRADSSYNEQFFGPGTRLTVL.